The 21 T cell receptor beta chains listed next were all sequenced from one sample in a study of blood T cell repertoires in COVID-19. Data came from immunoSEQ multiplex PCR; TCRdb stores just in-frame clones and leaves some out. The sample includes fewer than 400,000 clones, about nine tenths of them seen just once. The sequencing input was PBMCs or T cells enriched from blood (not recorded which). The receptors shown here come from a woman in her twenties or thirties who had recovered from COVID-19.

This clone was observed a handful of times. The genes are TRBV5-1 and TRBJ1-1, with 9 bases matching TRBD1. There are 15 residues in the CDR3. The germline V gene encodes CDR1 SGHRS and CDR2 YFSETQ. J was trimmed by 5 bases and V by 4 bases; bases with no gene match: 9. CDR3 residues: CASSPGQGRGTEAFF. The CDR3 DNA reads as TGCGCCAGCAGCCCAGGACAGGGGCGGGGGACTGAAGCTTTCTTT.

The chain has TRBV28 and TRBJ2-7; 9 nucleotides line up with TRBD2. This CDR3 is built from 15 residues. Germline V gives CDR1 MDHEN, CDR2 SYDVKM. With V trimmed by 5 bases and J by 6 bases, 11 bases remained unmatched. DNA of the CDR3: TGTGCCAGCAGTCCCGTAGCGGGAGAAGTACGCGAGCAGTACTTC. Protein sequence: CASSPVAGEVREQYF. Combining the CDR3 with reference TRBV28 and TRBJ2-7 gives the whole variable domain DVKVTQSSRYLVKRTGEKVFLECVQDMDHENMFWYRQDPGLGLRLIYFSYDVKMKEKGDIPEGYSVSREKKERFSLILESASTNQTSMYLCASSPVAGEVREQYFGPGTRLTVT.

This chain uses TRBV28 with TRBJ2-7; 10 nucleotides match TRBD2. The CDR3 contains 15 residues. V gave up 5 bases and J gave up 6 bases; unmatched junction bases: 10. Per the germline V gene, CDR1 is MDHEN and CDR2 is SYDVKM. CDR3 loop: CASSALAGVIREQYF. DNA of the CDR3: TGTGCCAGCAGTGCTCTAGCGGGAGTAATTCGCGAGCAGTACTTC.

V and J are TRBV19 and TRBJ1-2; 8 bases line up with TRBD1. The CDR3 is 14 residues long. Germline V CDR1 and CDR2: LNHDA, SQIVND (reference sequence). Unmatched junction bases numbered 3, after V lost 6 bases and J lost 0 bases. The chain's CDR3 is CASRSTGANYGYTF. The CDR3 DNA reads TGTGCCAGTAGGTCGACAGGGGCTAACTATGGCTACACCTTC.

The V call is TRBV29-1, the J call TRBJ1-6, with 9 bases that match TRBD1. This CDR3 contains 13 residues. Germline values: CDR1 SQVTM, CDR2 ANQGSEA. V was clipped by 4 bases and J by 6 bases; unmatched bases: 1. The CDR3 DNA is TGCAGCGTTGGGGACAGGGTTAATTCACCCCTCCACTTT. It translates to CSVGDRVNSPLHF.

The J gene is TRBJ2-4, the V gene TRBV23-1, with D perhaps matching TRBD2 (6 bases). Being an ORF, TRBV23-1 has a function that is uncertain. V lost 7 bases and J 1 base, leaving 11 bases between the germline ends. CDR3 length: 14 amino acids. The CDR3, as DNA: TGCGCCAGCAAGGCGGAGGGGGCCAAAAACATTCAGTACTTC. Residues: CASKAEGAKNIQYF.

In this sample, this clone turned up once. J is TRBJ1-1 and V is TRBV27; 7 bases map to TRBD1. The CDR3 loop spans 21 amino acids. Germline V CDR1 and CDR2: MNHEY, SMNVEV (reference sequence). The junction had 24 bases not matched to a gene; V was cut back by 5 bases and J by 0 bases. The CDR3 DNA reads TGTGCCAGCAGTCCATCTCCCGCCTCAAGGGGGCGCCCGGACATGAACACTGAAGCTTTCTTT. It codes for CASSPSPASRGRPDMNTEAFF.

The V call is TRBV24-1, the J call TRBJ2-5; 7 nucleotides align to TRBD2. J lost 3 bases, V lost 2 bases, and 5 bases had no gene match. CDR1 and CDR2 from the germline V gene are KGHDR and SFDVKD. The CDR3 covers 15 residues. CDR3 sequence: CATSDSGTNKETQYF. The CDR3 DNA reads TGTGCCACCAGTGATTCCGGGACTAACAAAGAGACCCAGTACTTC.

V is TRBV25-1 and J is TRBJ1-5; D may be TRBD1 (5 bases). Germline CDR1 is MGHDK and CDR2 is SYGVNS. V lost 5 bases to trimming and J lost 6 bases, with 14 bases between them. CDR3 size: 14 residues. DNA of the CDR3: TGTGCCAGCAGTCCTCTGGACAAGGTTCAGCCCCAGCATTTT. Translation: CASSPLDKVQPQHF. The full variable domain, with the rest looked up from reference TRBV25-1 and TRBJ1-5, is EADIYQTPRYLVIGTGKKITLECSQTMGHDKMYWYQQDPGMELHLIHYSYGVNSTEKGDLSSESTVSRIRTEHFPLTLESARPSHTSQYLCASSPLDKVQPQHFGDGTRLSIL.

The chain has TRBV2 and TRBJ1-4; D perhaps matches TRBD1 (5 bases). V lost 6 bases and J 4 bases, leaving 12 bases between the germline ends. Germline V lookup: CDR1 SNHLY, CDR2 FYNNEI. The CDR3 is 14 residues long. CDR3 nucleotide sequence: TGTGCCAGCAGAGATCGACAGTATAATGAAAAACTGTTTTTT. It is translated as CASRDRQYNEKLFF.

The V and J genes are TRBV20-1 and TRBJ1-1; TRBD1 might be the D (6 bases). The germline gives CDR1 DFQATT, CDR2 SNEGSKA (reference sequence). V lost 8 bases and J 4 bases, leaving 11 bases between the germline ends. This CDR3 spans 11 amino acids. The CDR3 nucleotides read TGCAGTTGGCAGACAGGCACTGAAGCTTTCTTT. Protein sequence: CSWQTGTEAFF.

CDR3 nucleotide sequence: TGTGCCAGCAGCTCTTTCCCCGGGAAAAGGAGGCGTCAGCCCCAGCATTTT. Residues: CASSSFPGKRRRQPQHF. The gene calls are TRBV7-2 and TRBJ1-5, with D unclear. The germline V gene has CDR1 SGHTA and CDR2 FQGNSA. This CDR3 is built from 17 residues. V was trimmed by 4 bases and J by 6 bases, leaving 22 bases between them. The full variable domain, in which reference TRBV7-2 and TRBJ1-5 provide the parts outside the CDR3, is GAGVSQSPSNKVTEKGKDVELRCDPISGHTALYWYRQSLGQGLEFLIYFQGNSAPDKSGLPSDRFSAERTGGSVSTLTIQRTQQEDSAVYLCASSSFPGKRRRQPQHFGDGTRLSIL.

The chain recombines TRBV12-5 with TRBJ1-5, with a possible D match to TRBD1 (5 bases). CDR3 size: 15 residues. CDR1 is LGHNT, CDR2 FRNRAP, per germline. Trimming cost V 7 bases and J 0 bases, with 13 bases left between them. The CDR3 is CASAETEYSNQPQHF. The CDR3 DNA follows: TGTGCTAGTGCCGAGACAGAGTATAGCAATCAGCCCCAGCATTTT.

The CDR3, as DNA: TGTGCCACCAGTGATTCGAGCCATTCCCCAGGGACCCAGTACTTC. Protein: CATSDSSHSPGTQYF. The gene calls are TRBV24-1 and TRBJ2-5; D is uncertain. This CDR3 comprises 15 residues. Looked up from germline, CDR1 is KGHDR and CDR2 is SFDVKD. Trimming removed 2 bases from V and 7 bases from J, with 16 bases in between.

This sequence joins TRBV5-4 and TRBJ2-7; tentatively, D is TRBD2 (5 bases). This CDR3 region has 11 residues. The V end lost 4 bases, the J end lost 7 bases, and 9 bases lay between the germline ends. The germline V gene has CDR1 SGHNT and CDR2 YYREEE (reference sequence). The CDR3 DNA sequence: TGTGCCAGCAGCCGGCGCGGGGAGCAGTACTTC. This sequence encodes CASSRRGEQYF.

Here the CDR3 reads CASSEGQDYQETQYF. CDR3 sequence (DNA): TGTGCCAGCAGTGAGGGACAGGACTACCAAGAGACCCAGTACTTC. The chain links TRBV6-1 to TRBJ2-5, with TRBD1 matching over 8 bases. Germline V gene data show CDR1 as MNHNS and CDR2 as SASEGT. The V and J ends lost 3 bases and 0 bases, in that order; junction bases with no gene match: 3. This CDR3 region has 15 residues.

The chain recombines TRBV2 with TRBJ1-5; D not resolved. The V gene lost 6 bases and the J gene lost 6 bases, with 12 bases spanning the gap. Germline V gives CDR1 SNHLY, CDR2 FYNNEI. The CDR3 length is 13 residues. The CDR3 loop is CASRAEDGQPQHF. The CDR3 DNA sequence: TGTGCCAGCAGGGCGGAGGACGGTCAGCCCCAGCATTTT. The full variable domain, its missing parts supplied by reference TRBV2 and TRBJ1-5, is EPEVTQTPSHQVTQMGQEVILRCVPISNHLYFYWYRQILGQKVEFLVSFYNNEISEKSEIFDDQFSVERPDGSNFTLKIRSTKLEDSAMYFCASRAEDGQPQHFGDGTRLSIL.

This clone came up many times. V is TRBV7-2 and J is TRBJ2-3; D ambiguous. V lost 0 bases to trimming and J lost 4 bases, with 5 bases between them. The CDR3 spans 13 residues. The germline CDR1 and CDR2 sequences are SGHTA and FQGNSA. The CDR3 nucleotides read TGTGCCAGCAGCTTAGCAACGGCAGATACGCAGTATTTT. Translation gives CASSLATADTQYF.

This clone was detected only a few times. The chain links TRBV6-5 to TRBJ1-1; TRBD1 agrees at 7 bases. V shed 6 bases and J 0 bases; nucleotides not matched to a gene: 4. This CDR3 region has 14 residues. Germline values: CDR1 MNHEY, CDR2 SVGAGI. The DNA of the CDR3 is TGTGCCAGCAGCCCGACAGGGTTGAACACTGAAGCTTTCTTT. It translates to CASSPTGLNTEAFF.

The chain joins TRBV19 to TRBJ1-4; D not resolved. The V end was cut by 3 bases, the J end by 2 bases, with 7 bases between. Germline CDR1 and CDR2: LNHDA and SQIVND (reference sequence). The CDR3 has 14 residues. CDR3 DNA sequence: TGTGCCAGTAGTATTACGGTTACTAATGAAAAACTGTTTTTT. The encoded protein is CASSITVTNEKLFF.

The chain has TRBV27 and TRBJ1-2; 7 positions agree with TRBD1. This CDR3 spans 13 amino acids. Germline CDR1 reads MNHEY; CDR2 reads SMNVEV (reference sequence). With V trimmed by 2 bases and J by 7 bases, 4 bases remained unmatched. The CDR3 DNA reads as TGTGCCAGCAGTTTAAAGGGGGCGCGTGGCTACACCTTC. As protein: CASSLKGARGYTF.